The clone carrying this TCR beta chain came up a few times. What it binds is not known. This entry is derived from a study of T cell repertoires in cytomegalovirus infection. Study background: Indicated by public TCR beta signatures were CMV infection and matching HLA type.

V gave up 3 bases and J gave up 1 base, with 11 bases separating them. The CDR3 has 14 residues. CDR1 SQVTM and CDR2 ANQGSEA come from the germline V gene. Via MiXCR, TCRdb re-called the reads, giving one row per CDR3 protein. The profile covers just under 550,000 distinct CDR3 sequences, with 26% appearing a single time and around 13% taken by the ten largest. Study-level results: Clonotypes of TCR beta that were HLA-C-restricted and CMV-specific dominated the ex vivo response.

The sequence was collected from a human donor in good health (CMV status not recorded). Some clones in this sample may be carry-over from other donors' samples. The sequenced material came from PBMCs. The chain uses TRBV29-1 and TRBJ2-3, with D hard to call. Here the CDR3 DNA reads TGCAGCGTTGATCGTCCGGTGGGCACAGATACGCAGTATTTT. This gives the protein CSVDRPVGTDTQYF.